This T cell receptor beta chain stems from a study of regulatory T cells in long-lasting Graves disease. Building of the TCR beta libraries involved iRepertoire HTBI primers and Arm-PCR of CDR3 regions. The authors' processing: Samples jointly harbored 62 TRBV and about 13 TRBJ segments. Each CDR3 protein gets one entry after TCRdb re-called the multiplex PCR reads with MiXCR. What appears here as the V and J calls and clone size reflects TCRdb's work, not the paper's. The table lists hundreds of thousands of distinct CDR3 sequences, roughly 15% of them singletons. Time point here: newly diagnosed GD, antithyroid drugs for less than 3 months. Extracted RNA from PBMCs served as the source of the TCR library. A word on this clonotype: Mismatch with germline at one junction end may stem from a read error.

The CDR3 runs 14 residues. Germline V gene lookup returns CDR1 SGDLS and CDR2 YYNGEE. The material sequenced was peripheral blood mononuclear cells (PBMCs), taken at new diagnosis, from a patient treated with antithyroid drugs. This chain links TRBV9 with TRBJ1-2, with D maybe TRBD1 (6 bases). This receptor was identified in a female donor with Graves disease. DNA of the CDR3: TGTACCAGCAGCGACCCGACAGGTCTCTATGGCTACACCTTC. It yields the protein CTSSDPTGLYGYTF.